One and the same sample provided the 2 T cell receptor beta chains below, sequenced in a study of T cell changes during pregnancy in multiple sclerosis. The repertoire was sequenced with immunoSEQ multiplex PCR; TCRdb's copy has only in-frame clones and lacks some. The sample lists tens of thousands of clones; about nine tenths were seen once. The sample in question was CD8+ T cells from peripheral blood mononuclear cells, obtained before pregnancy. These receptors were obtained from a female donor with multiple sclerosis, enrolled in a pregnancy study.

CDR3 sequence reads: CASSHNEQFF. The DNA of the CDR3 is TGTGCCAGCAGCCATAATGAGCAGTTCTTC. The chain employs TRBV11-2 and TRBJ2-1; D is uncertain. Germline V gene sequence: CDR1 SGHAT, CDR2 FQNNGV. The ends were cut back, 5 bases at V and 7 bases at J, with 3 bases in the middle. This CDR3 has 10 amino acids. The entire variable domain, with the rest obtained from reference TRBV11-2 and TRBJ2-1, is as follows: EAGVAQSPRYKIIEKRQSVAFWCNPISGHATLYWYQQILGQGPKLLIQFQNNGVVDDSQLPKDRFSAERLKGVDSTLKIQPAKLEDSAVYLCASSHNEQFFGPGTRLTVL.

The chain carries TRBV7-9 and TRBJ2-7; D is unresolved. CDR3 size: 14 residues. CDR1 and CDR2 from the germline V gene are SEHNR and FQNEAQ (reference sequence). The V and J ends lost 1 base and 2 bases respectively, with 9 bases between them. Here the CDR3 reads CASSLDAEAYEQYF. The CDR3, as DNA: TGTGCCAGCAGCTTAGATGCGGAAGCCTACGAGCAGTACTTC.